This paragraph reports one TCR beta chain. These data come from a study of blood T cell repertoires in COVID-19. Study overall: PBMCs, B-cell-depleted T cells, or T cells were the source of the cDNA or gDNA that made up the material.

The CDR3 has 16 residues. The germline V gene encodes CDR1 SGHTS and CDR2 YDEGEE. V dropped 1 base and J dropped 12; count of bases not matched to a gene: 14. The assay was immunoSEQ multiplex PCR, and TCRdb's table has in-frame clones only and misses some. The sample includes around 70,000 clones, around four fifths seen only once; the top ten take roughly 2%. This chain links TRBV5-8 with TRBJ1-4; 8 positions agree with TRBD1. This clonotype was sampled from a woman aged 55-69 years with acute or convalescent COVID-19. The sequencing sample was made of peripheral blood. DNA of the CDR3: TGTGCCAGCAGCTTGTATTCACAGGGGGGATTTAAGGAACTGTTTTTT. This sequence encodes CASSLYSQGGFKELFF.